Sequencing of this T cell receptor beta chain was carried out in a study of OX40 agonist ivuxolimab in advanced cancers. For context, the study as a whole: Ivuxolimab was a fully human IgG2 agonistic monoclonal antibody targeting the costimulatory receptor OX40 (CD134). Partial responses occurred in three dose-escalation patients: two with cutaneous melanoma and one with hepatocellular carcinoma. Peripheral TCRbeta sequencing was intended to test whether TCR sequence diversity was altered and clonal T-cell expansion was caused by ivuxolimab. Patients were allowed to have had prior anti-PD-1, anti-PD-L1 or anti-CTLA-4 therapy, and approximately 41% of the dose-escalation patients had previously received checkpoint inhibitors. Among the 50 to 55 dose-escalation patients, about 20 had hepatocellular carcinoma, approximately 15 melanoma, 9 renal cell carcinoma and 9 head and neck cancer. In the dose-escalation cohort, 65% to 90% of patients were male, and the mean age was roughly 60 years, with a range of roughly 20 to 79. The paper reports the monotherapy dose-escalation portion (N of about 47 patients) of the phase I ivuxolimab trial. Intravenous ivuxolimab was administered to patients every 2 weeks at six dose levels: 0.01, 0.1, 0.3, 1.5, 3 and 10 mg/kg.

Here is what the overall study found, with its caveats: After ivuxolimab, expanded clones were on average more numerous among CD8+ T cells than among CD4+ T cells. In the 0.1-3.0 mg/kg groups, partial responders had among the lowest normalized peripheral clonal expansion, particularly in CD8+ T cells. Low levels of normalized T-cell clonal expansion were also seen in some nonresponding patients. Antigen specificity was not determined for the clonally expanded peripheral T cells. Clonal expansion of both CD4+ and CD8+ blood T cells was observed from baseline to week 6 at doses 0.1 to 3.0 mg/kg.

V loses 5 bases at its end and J loses 9 bases; junction bases beyond the gene matches: 7. Spanning cysteine to phenylalanine, the CDR3 consists of 14 amino acids. Here the CDR3 DNA is all that survives: 42 bases in frame from base 1. According to the germline V gene, CDR1 reads SNHLY and CDR2 reads FYNNEI. Patients with autoimmune disease history or receiving systemic immunosuppression were excluded from the trial. In every dose cohort, peripheral blood was drawn for TCR sequencing at baseline, cycle 4 day 1, and cycle 7 day 1. Samples came from an open-label, multicenter, first-in-human phase I dose-escalation trial of ivuxolimab. Adults with locally advanced or metastatic melanoma, renal cell carcinoma, hepatocellular carcinoma or head and neck squamous cell carcinoma were enrolled in the trial. Before TCR sequencing, CD4+ T cells and CD8+ T cells from peripheral blood were sorted into separate populations.

Genomic DNA was extracted from sorted cells for sequencing of the TCRbeta CDR3 region. The immunoSEQ Assay was used for sequencing of TCRbeta CDR3 regions. TCRdb limited this immuneACCESS table to in-frame rearrangements with V and J called. A share of clones is missing; checked studies link under half to unresolved V genes, and the rest is unexplained. The sample table lists 40,000 to 50,000 clones, around nine tenths of them with a count of one. Roughly 40% of the sample lies in the top ten. This clone was observed a single time. The antigen it binds to is not known. No base qualities exist here, and no much larger clone lies one base off it.

The receptor was isolated from an adult with an advanced solid tumor such as melanoma, head and neck, liver or kidney cancer. The sample consisted of CD4+ or CD8+ T cells sorted from blood, taken in a trial of the OX40 agonist ivuxolimab. Rearrangement joined TRBV2 to TRBJ2-1, and TRBD2 aligns with 10 junction nucleotides. The DNA sequence follows: TGTGCCAGCAGTCGGCAGCGGGAGGGCCCTGAGCAGTTCTTC. This gives the protein CASSRQREGPEQFF. Supplemented by the reference TRBV2 and TRBJ2-1 proteins around the CDR3, the complete variable domain is EPEVTQTPSHQVTQMGQEVILRCVPISNHLYFYWYRQILGQKVEFLVSFYNNEISEKSEIFDDQFSVERPDGSNFTLKIRSTKLEDSAMYFCASSRQREGPEQFFGPGTRLTVL.